Following are 11 T cell receptor beta chains from one sample sequenced in a study of spatial heterogeneity in lung cancer. Notes on the study in general: Expanded intratumoral alpha and beta TCR counts tracked tumor mutation counts.

No antigen is known for these receptors. Time point specified: sample taken at primary tumor resection. A single record per CDR3 protein comes from TCRdb applying MiXCR to the 5' RACE reads. The sample has 4,000 or so distinct CDR3 sequences; about 8% are singletons. Sequenced material: lung tumor tissue, taken at surgery. These receptors originate from a male donor with early-stage non-small cell lung cancer.

In this sample, this clonotype is medium-sized. V is TRBV27 and J is TRBJ2-2; TRBD1 is a possible D gene (5 bases). The CDR3 length is 15 residues. Germline CDR1 is MNHEY and CDR2 is SMNVEV (reference sequence). V was trimmed by 5 bases and J by 2 bases, leaving 12 bases between them. The chain's CDR3 is CASSSWQGNTGELFF. In nucleotides, the CDR3 is TGTGCCAGCAGTAGTTGGCAGGGAAACACCGGGGAGCTGTTTTTT.

This clonotype is judged medium-sized (0.01 to 0.1%). In DNA, the CDR3 is TGTGCCAGCAGCTCCACGGGGGATCGGCGCACAGATACGCAGTATTTT. It translates to CASSSTGDRRTDTQYF. This chain uses TRBV7-3 with TRBJ2-3; D might be TRBD2 (6 bases). The CDR3 length is 16 residues. Trimming stripped 4 bases from V and 1 base from J, with 15 bases between. Germline V lookup: CDR1 SGHTA, CDR2 FQGTGA.

This clonotype is labeled as medium-sized. V is TRBV6-2 or TRBV6-3 and J is TRBJ2-5; D is unclear. The germline V and J ends were trimmed by 7 bases and 7 bases, with 16 bases remaining between them. This CDR3 has 13 amino acids. Germline V gene sequence: CDR1 MNHEY, CDR2 SVGEGT. This CDR3 reads CASTNSVLGTQYF. CDR3 in DNA: TGTGCCAGCACCAACTCGGTTCTCGGGACCCAGTACTTC.

Judged by abundance, this clonotype is medium-sized (0.01 to 0.1%). The V call is TRBV27, the J call TRBJ2-5, with 8 bases aligning to TRBD2. CDR1 is MNHEY and CDR2 is SMNVEV in the germline V gene (reference sequence). Trimming cost V 6 bases and J 2 bases; bases outside gene matches: 8. There are 15 residues in the CDR3. Here the CDR3 DNA reads TGTGCCAGCAGCCCGGGACTAGTAGGACAAGAGACCCAGTACTTC. As protein: CASSPGLVGQETQYF.

This clonotype appeared many times. This CDR3 reads CASKYGRGGPNYGYTF. As DNA, the CDR3 is TGTGCCAGTAAGTACGGACGAGGCGGACCTAACTATGGCTACACCTTC. The rearrangement uses TRBV19 and TRBJ1-2; D remains unclear. Germline values: CDR1 LNHDA, CDR2 SQIVND (reference sequence). The V end was cut by 7 bases, the J end by 0 bases, with 18 bases between. CDR3 size: 16 residues.

In this sample, this clonotype turned up many times. The J gene is TRBJ1-5, the V gene TRBV6-2 or TRBV6-3, with 10 bases identical to TRBD1. J was trimmed by 0 bases and V by 10 bases; bases with no gene match: 6. The CDR3 has 15 amino acids. Germline CDR1 reads MNHEY; CDR2 reads SVGEGT. CDR3 DNA: TGTGCCACCAGGGACAGGGGATATAGCAATCAGCCCCAGCATTTT. It codes for CATRDRGYSNQPQHF.

This clonotype was seen ten or more times. The CDR3 DNA reads as TGCGCCAGCAGCTTGGCCGGACGTGACACGGAGACCCAGTACTTC. Its translation is CASSLAGRDTETQYF. The chain recombines TRBV5-1 with TRBJ2-5; D gene uncertain. Germline V gives CDR1 SGHRS, CDR2 YFSETQ. This CDR3 is 15 amino acids long. Between the trimmed V and J ends, which lost 0 bases and 5 bases, there was a span of 14 bases.

This clonotype ranks as medium-sized (0.01 to 0.1%). The V gene is TRBV7-6, the J gene TRBJ2-5; D unclear. With 1 base removed from V and 2 bases from J, the gap between germline ends came to 2 bases. The germline CDR1 and CDR2 sequences are SGHVS and FNYEAQ. CDR3 size: 12 residues. CDR3 sequence (DNA): TGTGCCAGCAGCTTAGAACAAGAGACCCAGTACTTC. Protein product: CASSLEQETQYF.

The sample holds a few counts of this clonotype. The chain employs TRBV5-1 and TRBJ2-2; D is possibly TRBD1 (7 bases). V dropped 4 bases and J dropped 1 base, with 14 bases sitting between them. Germline V gives CDR1 SGHRS, CDR2 YFSETQ. The CDR3 length is 16 residues. CDR3 DNA: TGCGCCAGCAGCCCAGGGGGGCAGGGGAACACCGGGGAGCTGTTTTTT. Translation: CASSPGGQGNTGELFF. Filled out from reference TRBV5-1 and TRBJ2-2, the complete variable domain reads KAGVTQTPRYLIKTRGQQVTLSCSPISGHRSVSWYQQTPGQGLQFLFEYFSETQRNKGNFPGRFSGRQFSNSRSEMNVSTLELGDSALYLCASSPGGQGNTGELFFGEGSRLTVL.

This clonotype is labeled as medium-sized (0.01 to 0.1%). The chain links TRBV20-1 to TRBJ2-2; D is perhaps TRBD2 (5 bases). This CDR3 region has 13 residues. In germline, CDR1 is DFQATT, CDR2 SNEGSKA (reference sequence). V was cut by 2 bases and J by 5 bases, with 9 bases left in between. The CDR3 sequence: CSARREPTGELFF. The CDR3 DNA reads TGCAGTGCTAGACGGGAACCGACCGGGGAGCTGTTTTTT.

By share, this clonotype ranks as medium-sized. The chain links TRBV20-1 to TRBJ2-7, with D perhaps TRBD1 or TRBD2 (5 bases each). Trimming left V 5 bases short and J 2 bases short, with 19 bases between. This CDR3 spans 15 amino acids. Germline values: CDR1 DFQATT, CDR2 SNEGSKA (reference sequence). CDR3 DNA: TGCAGTGCTGCCCGCCTCCGGGACGCCACCTACGAGCAGTACTTC. Translating it yields CSAARLRDATYEQYF.